The sequence of this T cell receptor (beta chain) was determined in a study of T cell changes during pregnancy in multiple sclerosis. This CDR3 is 15 amino acids long. The V segment lost 0 bases and the J segment 3 bases; nucleotides outside the gene matches: 2. CDR1 and CDR2 from the germline V gene are SGHAT and FQNNGV. The protocol was immunoSEQ multiplex PCR, while the TCRdb copy is restricted to in-frame clones and leaves out a portion. The data contain some 37,000 clones, about 93% of them seen just once; the ten biggest clones take up around 0.4%. The clonotype was recovered from a female donor in good health, enrolled as a control in a pregnancy study. V is TRBV11-2 and J is TRBJ1-5; TRBD1 aligns across 7 bases. The material was CD4+ T cells from peripheral blood mononuclear cells, obtained after pregnancy. This CDR3 is CASSLEGQPNQPQHF. The CDR3 coding sequence is TGTGCCAGCAGCTTAGAGGGACAGCCCAATCAGCCCCAGCATTTT.